Presented here are 8 T cell receptor beta chains from one specimen sequenced in a study of blood T cell repertoires in COVID-19. Here immunoSEQ multiplex PCR was the method, and the copy in TCRdb shows in-frame clones only, minus some. Among some 220,000 clones listed, approximately 85% were seen once. Material: peripheral blood. Source of these receptors: a woman aged 65 to 85 with COVID-19, enrolled during active disease.

This clone appeared a few times. Other DNA sequences within the sample encode an identical CDR3. This chain links TRBV3-1 (or the pseudogene TRBV3-2) with TRBJ2-7; D is ambiguous. CDR3 size: 12 residues. Between the trimmed V and J ends, which lost 3 bases and 2 bases, there was a span of 5 bases. Germline V gene sequence: CDR1 LGHDT, CDR2 YNNKEL (reference sequence). The CDR3 region has the DNA TGTGCCAGCAGCCAGGCGGCCTACGAGCAGTACTTC. It codes for CASSQAAYEQYF.

This chain connects TRBV6-5 to TRBJ2-7; D is perhaps TRBD2 (6 bases). Germline-derived CDR1 and CDR2 are MNHEY and SVGAGI. Trimming stripped 6 bases from V and 3 bases from J, with 15 bases between. The CDR3 totals 14 residues. This CDR3 is CASRRQRAIYEQYF. The CDR3 DNA reads as TGTGCCAGCAGGCGGCAGCGGGCCATCTACGAGCAGTACTTC.

The V and J genes are TRBV30 and TRBJ2-2, with D unclear. Germline CDR1 reads GTSNPN; CDR2 reads SVGIG (reference sequence). V was clipped by 0 bases and J by 2 bases, with 7 bases between them. This CDR3 is 14 amino acids long. The CDR3 DNA sequence: TGTGCCTGGAGTGTCTTACTAAACACCGGGGAGCTGTTTTTT. Its protein product is CAWSVLLNTGELFF.

V is TRBV28 and J is TRBJ1-2; TRBD1 aligns across 7 bases. The trim removed 3 bases at V and 5 bases at J, leaving 6 bases unmatched. Per germline, CDR1 MDHEN and CDR2 SYDVKM. CDR3 length: 14 residues. The CDR3 here is CASSLIGTVYGYTF. CDR3 in DNA: TGTGCCAGCAGTTTGATAGGGACAGTTTATGGCTACACCTTC.

The rearrangement links TRBV11-3 to TRBJ1-1; 7 bases line up with TRBD1. V lost 3 bases to trimming and J lost 4 bases; unmatched junction nucleotides: 5. This CDR3 region has 14 residues. Germline CDR1 SGHNT, CDR2 YENEEA. CDR3 sequence: CASSFRGHSTEAFF. CDR3 DNA: TGTGCCAGCAGCTTTAGGGGGCATAGCACTGAAGCTTTCTTT. Full variable domain (remainder filled in from reference TRBV11-3 and TRBJ1-1): EAGVVQSPRYKIIEKKQPVAFWCNPISGHNTLYWYLQNLGQGPELLIRYENEEAVDDSQLPKDRFSAERLKGVDSTLKIQPAELGDSAVYLCASSFRGHSTEAFFGQGTRLTVV.

This clone was recorded once. This sequence joins TRBV19 and TRBJ1-1; no clear D gene. The CDR3 has 13 residues. CDR1 and CDR2 (germline): LNHDA, SQIVND (reference sequence). Trimming pared 5 bases from V and 6 bases from J, leaving 13 bases between. The chain's CDR3 is CASSWPPPAEAFF. The CDR3 DNA reads as TGTGCCAGTAGTTGGCCCCCCCCCGCTGAAGCTTTCTTT.

This chain uses TRBV7-2 with TRBJ1-2; maybe TRBD1 (5 bases). Trimming removed 2 bases from V and 5 bases from J, with 21 bases in between. Germline-derived CDR1 and CDR2 are SGHTA and FQGNSA. The CDR3 contains 17 residues. CDR3 residues: CASSLWNFGGEKYGYTF. In DNA form, the CDR3 reads TGTGCCAGCAGCTTATGGAACTTTGGGGGGGAAAAGTATGGCTACACCTTC.

The gene calls are TRBV18 and TRBJ1-5; D is unclear. This CDR3 comprises 15 residues. In germline, CDR1 is KGHSH, CDR2 LQKENI. V was cut by 2 bases and J by 7 bases, with 15 bases left in between. The CDR3 nucleotides read TGTGCCAGCTCACCATGGGAGGGAGCAAGGCAGCCCCAGCATTTT. It yields the protein CASSPWEGARQPQHF. Drawing the rest from reference TRBV18 and TRBJ1-5, the complete variable domain is NAGVMQNPRHLVRRRGQEARLRCSPMKGHSHVYWYRQLPEEGLKFMVYLQKENIIDESGMPKERFSAEFPKEGPSILRIQQVVRGDSAAYFCASSPWEGARQPQHFGDGTRLSIL.